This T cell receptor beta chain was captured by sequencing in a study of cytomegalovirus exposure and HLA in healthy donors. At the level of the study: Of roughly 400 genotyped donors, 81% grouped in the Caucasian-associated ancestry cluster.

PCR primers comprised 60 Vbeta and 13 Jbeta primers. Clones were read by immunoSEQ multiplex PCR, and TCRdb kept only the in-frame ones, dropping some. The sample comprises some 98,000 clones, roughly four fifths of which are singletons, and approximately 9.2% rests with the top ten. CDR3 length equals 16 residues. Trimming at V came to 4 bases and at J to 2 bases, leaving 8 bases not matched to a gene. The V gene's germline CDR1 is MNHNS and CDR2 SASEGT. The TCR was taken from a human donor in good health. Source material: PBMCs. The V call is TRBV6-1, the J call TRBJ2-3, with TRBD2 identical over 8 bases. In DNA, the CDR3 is TGTGCCAGCAGTGCATCCAGCGGGGGCCTCACAGATACGCAGTATTTT. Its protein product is CASSASSGGLTDTQYF.